In this sample, the clone carrying this TCR beta chain turned up many times. Each CDR3 protein is one row after TCRdb ran MiXCR on the RACE reads. This sample has nearly 85,000 distinct CDR3 sequences, with about 9.9% found just once. This sample is part of a study of human T cells and chemical hapten exposure. Time point denoted: patch test 2, 6 weeks after DPC sensitization. Treatment noted: therapeutic diphenylcyclopropenone sensitization with weekly scalp DPC. At patch-test visits, sampling came before the patch test. The CDR3 extends over 13 amino acids. CDR1 SGHNT and CDR2 YYREEE come from the germline V gene (reference sequence).

The genes are TRBV5-4 and TRBJ2-1, with 10 positions matching TRBD2. The TCR comes from a man between 18 and 29 years old with alopecia areata. Some clones in this sample may be carry-over from other donors' samples. This material consisted of whole blood, taken in connection with sensitization to the hapten diphenylcyclopropenone (DPC). Here the CDR3 DNA reads TGTGCGGAAACTAGCGGGGTTAACAATGAGCAGTTCTTC. Translating it yields CAETSGVNNEQFF.